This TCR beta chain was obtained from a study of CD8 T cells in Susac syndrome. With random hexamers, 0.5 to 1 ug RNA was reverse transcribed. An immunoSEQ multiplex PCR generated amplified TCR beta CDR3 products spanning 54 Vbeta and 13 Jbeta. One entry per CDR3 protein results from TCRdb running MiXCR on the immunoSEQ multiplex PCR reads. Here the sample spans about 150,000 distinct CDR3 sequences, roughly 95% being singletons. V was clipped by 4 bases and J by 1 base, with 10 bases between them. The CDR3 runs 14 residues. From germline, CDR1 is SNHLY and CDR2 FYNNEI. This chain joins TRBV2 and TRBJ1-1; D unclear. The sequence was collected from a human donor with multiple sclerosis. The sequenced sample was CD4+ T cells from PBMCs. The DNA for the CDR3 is TGTGCCAGCAGTGTACGGTCGAGGAACACTGAAGCTTTCTTT. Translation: CASSVRSRNTEAFF.